This entry is about one T cell receptor (beta chain). The sample comes from a study of T cell changes during pregnancy in multiple sclerosis. Trimming cost V 6 bases and J 3 bases; bases outside gene matches: 10. Germline loops: CDR1 MRHNA, CDR2 SNTAGT. CDR3 length equals 16 residues. Libraries were prepared by immunoSEQ multiplex PCR; TCRdb keeps only in-frame clonotypes and omits some of them. The sample consists of tens of thousands of clones, about nine tenths of them appearing once. The input for sequencing was CD8+ T cells from peripheral blood mononuclear cells, taken before pregnancy. This chain links TRBV6-4 with TRBJ2-1; 8 bases map to TRBD2. This receptor was identified in a female donor with multiple sclerosis, enrolled in a pregnancy study. The CDR3 DNA is TGTGCCAGCAGCGCGGATGCGGGGGGACTCTACAATGAGCAGTTCTTC. It is translated as CASSADAGGLYNEQFF.